Each of the 25 T cell receptor beta chains below was sequenced from the same sample in a study of lymphopenia after photon versus proton radiotherapy. Measured with immunoSEQ multiplex PCR; TCRdb has only the in-frame clones, and not every one. The sample has some 170,000 clones, roughly nine tenths seen once. The sample in question was peripheral blood, obtained from a patient treated with photon-based radiotherapy. The receptors come from a man aged 50 to 59 with gastric cancer.

J is TRBJ1-5 and V is TRBV18, with a possible D match to TRBD1 (5 bases). Germline CDR1 KGHSH, CDR2 LQKENI. Trimming stripped 3 bases from V and 2 bases from J, with 11 bases between. The CDR3 consists of 15 residues. The CDR3: CASSPEGAGNQPQHF. CDR3 in DNA: TGTGCCAGCTCACCGGAAGGGGCGGGCAATCAGCCCCAGCATTTT. Looking up the rest from reference TRBV18 and TRBJ1-5 gives the full variable domain: NAGVMQNPRHLVRRRGQEARLRCSPMKGHSHVYWYRQLPEEGLKFMVYLQKENIIDESGMPKERFSAEFPKEGPSILRIQQVVRGDSAAYFCASSPEGAGNQPQHFGDGTRLSIL.

This chain links TRBV28 with TRBJ2-5; D unclear. With 6 bases removed from V and 5 bases from J, the gap between germline ends came to 10 bases. The CDR3 extends over 12 amino acids. Germline V gene lookup returns CDR1 MDHEN and CDR2 SYDVKM. The CDR3 nucleotides read TGTGCCAGCAGCCCGGGCCAGGAGACCCAGTACTTC. Protein: CASSPGQETQYF.

This chain uses TRBV9 with TRBJ2-2; TRBD1 matches at 8 bases. The CDR3 consists of 15 residues. Germline V lookup: CDR1 SGDLS, CDR2 YYNGEE. V was pared by 3 bases and J by 0 bases, with 1 base of the junction left unmatched. CDR3 sequence (DNA): TGTGCCAGCAGCGGGACAGGGACGAACACCGGGGAGCTGTTTTTT. Amino acids: CASSGTGTNTGELFF.

The table lists this clone with a few counts. The CDR3 protein is CASSDRDYYNEQFF. CDR3 coding DNA: TGTGCCAGCAGCGACCGGGACTACTACAATGAGCAGTTCTTC. This chain joins TRBV11-2 and TRBJ2-1; 7 nucleotides align to TRBD2. Germline loops: CDR1 SGHAT, CDR2 FQNNGV. After removal of 5 bases from V and 3 bases from J, the junction contained 4 bases not matched to a gene. The CDR3 covers 14 residues.

This sequence joins TRBV19 and TRBJ1-5, with 7 nucleotides matching TRBD1. Germline V gene sequence: CDR1 LNHDA, CDR2 SQIVND (reference sequence). Trimming removed 4 bases from V and 6 bases from J; junction bases left unmatched: 12. This CDR3 is 16 amino acids long. CDR3 protein: CASSTHASTGAQPQHF. The CDR3 region has the DNA TGTGCCAGTAGTACGCACGCCTCTACAGGGGCTCAGCCCCAGCATTTT.

This clone was seen once. This chain links TRBV5-6 with TRBJ2-3; 8 positions agree with TRBD2. The CDR3 covers 17 residues. V lost 0 bases to trimming and J lost 1 base; unmatched junction nucleotides: 7. The germline V gene has CDR1 SGHDT and CDR2 YYEEEE. For the CDR3, the DNA is TGTGCCAGCAGCTTGGAGCCCACTAGCGGAGGCACAGATACGCAGTATTTT. It specifies CASSLEPTSGGTDTQYF.

The gene calls are TRBV7-8 and TRBJ2-1; D uncertain. Trimming shortened V by 2 bases and J by 16 bases, and 15 bases separated the two germline ends. Germline V CDR1 and CDR2: SGHVS, FQNEAQ. The CDR3 is made up of 12 amino acids. The CDR3 is CASSLRAGEAFF. The CDR3 region has the DNA TGTGCCAGCAGCTTAAGGGCCGGTGAGGCTTTCTTC. The variable domain in full, completed from reference TRBV7-8 and TRBJ2-1, reads GAGVSQSPRYKVAKRGQDVALRCDPISGHVSLFWYQQALGQGPEFLTYFQNEAQLDKSGLPSDRFFAERPEGSVSTLKIQRTQQEDSAVYLCASSLRAGEAFFGPGTRLTVL.

This chain connects TRBV14 to TRBJ2-1; TRBD2 agrees at 7 bases. The V and J ends lost 4 bases and 2 bases, in that order; junction bases with no gene match: 8. Per the germline V gene, CDR1 is SGHDN and CDR2 is FVKESK. The CDR3 is 16 amino acids. The DNA of the CDR3 is TGTGCCAGCAGCCCCTACCTTGGGAGGGCCTACAATGAGCAGTTCTTC. Protein product: CASSPYLGRAYNEQFF.

This chain uses TRBV11-2 with TRBJ1-1; unclear D gene. This CDR3 has 16 amino acids. Deletions cut 1 base from V and 1 base from J, with 13 bases between. Germline-derived CDR1 and CDR2 are SGHAT and FQNNGV. This chain's CDR3 is CASSLAPGVGNTEAFF. CDR3 bases: TGTGCCAGCAGCTTAGCCCCGGGCGTGGGGAACACTGAAGCTTTCTTT. Drawing the rest from reference TRBV11-2 and TRBJ1-1, the complete variable domain is EAGVAQSPRYKIIEKRQSVAFWCNPISGHATLYWYQQILGQGPKLLIQFQNNGVVDDSQLPKDRFSAERLKGVDSTLKIQPAKLEDSAVYLCASSLAPGVGNTEAFFGQGTRLTVV.

The chain recombines TRBV19 with TRBJ2-7; D assignment may be TRBD1 or TRBD2 (5 bases each). CDR3 length equals 15 residues. Germline V lookup: CDR1 LNHDA, CDR2 SQIVND (reference sequence). Trimming shortened V by 1 base and J by 3 bases, and 13 bases separated the two germline ends. This chain's CDR3 is CASSIVPGTGYEQYF. DNA of the CDR3: TGTGCCAGTAGTATAGTCCCAGGGACGGGCTACGAGCAGTACTTC.

The V and J genes are TRBV7-9 and TRBJ2-5; 10 nucleotides align to TRBD1. The CDR3 is 17 amino acids. Germline values: CDR1 SEHNR, CDR2 FQNEAQ (reference sequence). Germline trimming cut 0 bases from V and 5 bases from J; bases unmatched to any gene: 9. CDR3 nucleotide sequence: TGTGCCAGCAGCTTAGCGAGCAGACAGGGGGCTTCCGAGACCCAGTACTTC. Translated: CASSLASRQGASETQYF.

J is TRBJ1-5 and V is TRBV28; 8 bases line up with TRBD1. Trimming took 6 bases from V and 1 from J; bases not matched to a gene: 8. Germline CDR1 and CDR2: MDHEN and SYDVKM. There are 16 residues in the CDR3. The CDR3 spells CASSLQGVLSNQPQHF. Here the CDR3 DNA reads TGTGCCAGCAGCTTACAGGGGGTTTTGAGCAATCAGCCCCAGCATTTT.

This clone appeared a single time. The chain recombines TRBV19 with TRBJ2-2; no clear D. The length of the CDR3 is 14 residues. Germline-derived CDR1 and CDR2 are LNHDA and SQIVND (reference sequence). With 2 bases removed from V and 2 bases from J, the gap between germline ends came to 6 bases. Here the CDR3 DNA reads TGTGCCAGTAGTATATGGCATAACACCGGGGAGCTGTTTTTT. Translated, it gives CASSIWHNTGELFF.

This chain connects TRBV5-1 to TRBJ2-7; D unclear. V lost 0 bases to trimming and J lost 3 bases, with 10 bases between them. Germline CDR1 and CDR2: SGHRS and YFSETQ. The length of the CDR3 is 14 residues. The CDR3 loop is CASSLGVFGYEQYF. In DNA, the CDR3 is TGCGCCAGCAGCTTGGGTGTATTCGGCTACGAGCAGTACTTC.

J is TRBJ2-6 and V is TRBV30; no clear D gene. Germline V gene lookup returns CDR1 GTSNPN and CDR2 SVGIG (reference sequence). The CDR3 has 15 residues. V lost 2 bases and J lost 1, with 9 bases in between. The CDR3 loop reads CAWSIGNSGANVLTF. CDR3 DNA sequence: TGTGCCTGGAGTATAGGGAATTCTGGGGCCAACGTCCTGACTTTC.

The rearrangement links TRBV5-1 to TRBJ2-2; TRBD1 agrees at 7 bases. The CDR3 extends over 15 amino acids. CDR1 and CDR2 (germline): SGHRS, YFSETQ. V dropped 6 bases and J dropped 2; count of bases not matched to a gene: 7. CDR3 region: CASTLDRVNTGELFF. The CDR3 DNA is TGCGCCAGCACCTTAGACAGGGTTAACACCGGGGAGCTGTTTTTT.

This clone has only one observation. This chain uses TRBV11-2 with TRBJ1-5, with unresolved D. The V end was cut by 5 bases, the J end by 6 bases, with 14 bases between. CDR1 and CDR2 from the germline V gene are SGHAT and FQNNGV. The CDR3 is 14 residues long. The DNA for the CDR3 is TGTGCCAGCAGCCTTCAAGGGCTAGCTCAGCCCCAGCATTTT. This codes for CASSLQGLAQPQHF.

The chain couples TRBV27 to TRBJ1-1, with a weak D call TRBD1 (5 bases). Trimming took off 2 bases at V and 3 bases at J, with 10 bases between the two ends. Germline loops: CDR1 MNHEY, CDR2 SMNVEV (reference sequence). CDR3 size: 14 residues. CDR3 sequence: CASSLGAGDTEAFF. The CDR3 DNA is TGTGCCAGCAGTTTAGGGGCGGGGGACACTGAAGCTTTCTTT.

In DNA, the CDR3 is TGTGCCAGCAGTGGAGGGGCAGGGCGCTATGGCAATTCACCCCTCCACTTT. As protein: CASSGGAGRYGNSPLHF. The V and J genes are TRBV25-1 and TRBJ1-6, with a tentative D call TRBD1 (5 bases). CDR3 length: 17 residues. With 4 bases removed from V and 7 bases from J, the gap between germline ends came to 20 bases. Germline assignment: CDR1 MGHDK and CDR2 SYGVNS.

This clone was detected only once. The chain joins TRBV4-1 to TRBJ2-7; 7 bases fit TRBD1. Trimming removed 4 bases from V and 3 bases from J; junction bases left unmatched: 9. The CDR3 spans 15 residues. The germline gives CDR1 MGHRA, CDR2 YSYEKL. CDR3 DNA sequence: TGCGCCAGCAGCCCGGGCGGCAGGGGGAACTACGAGCAGTACTTC. Its protein is CASSPGGRGNYEQYF.

This clone showed up just once. The chain has TRBV19 and TRBJ1-5; 9 nucleotides agree with TRBD1. Germline-derived CDR1 and CDR2 are LNHDA and SQIVND (reference sequence). The CDR3 is 15 amino acids. The ends lost 4 bases at V and 5 bases at J; junction bases unmatched: 6. The CDR3 region is CASSTLTGGYQPQHF. CDR3 sequence (DNA): TGTGCCAGTAGTACCTTGACAGGGGGGTATCAGCCCCAGCATTTT.

The chain is built from TRBV6-5 and TRBJ2-7; 8 bases are shared with TRBD1. Germline V gene lookup returns CDR1 MNHEY and CDR2 SVGAGI. J gave up 3 bases and V 6 bases, and 10 bases lay outside the gene matches. This CDR3 has 15 amino acids. The CDR3 DNA is TGTGCCAGCAGAAACTACGGGACAGGTGTCTACGAGCAGTACTTC. Amino acid sequence: CASRNYGTGVYEQYF.

This sequence joins TRBV7-2 and TRBJ2-7; D is ambiguous. Trimming cost V 5 bases and J 4 bases, with 12 bases left between them. Germline loops: CDR1 SGHTA, CDR2 FQGNSA. CDR3 length: 13 residues. CDR3 region: CASSLNYFYEQYF. The CDR3 nucleotides are TGTGCCAGCAGCCTTAACTATTTTTACGAGCAGTACTTC.

The chain employs TRBV25-1 and TRBJ2-1, with TRBD1 identical over 7 bases. CDR1 is MGHDK, CDR2 SYGVNS, per germline. V trimming: 3 bases; J trimming: 6 bases; junction bases outside the gene matches: 14. CDR3 length: 17 amino acids. The CDR3: CASSDSLRVQGVNEQFF. The DNA of the CDR3 is TGTGCCAGCAGTGACTCCCTCAGGGTCCAGGGGGTCAATGAGCAGTTCTTC.

The chain carries TRBV18 and TRBJ1-1, with TRBD1 matching over 11 bases. This CDR3 spans 15 amino acids. Germline V CDR1 and CDR2: KGHSH, LQKENI. Trimming at V came to 2 bases and at J to 3 bases, leaving 2 bases not matched to a gene. The DNA for the CDR3 is TGTGCCAGCTCACCAAGGACAGGGGGCTACACTGAAGCTTTCTTT. It yields the protein CASSPRTGGYTEAFF.